This TCR beta chain was captured in a study of shared clonotypes between healthy human individuals. Using immunoSEQ multiplex PCR, the repertoire was profiled, and TCRdb retains in-frame clones only, with some absent. This table has approximately 2.5 million clones, 90% to 95% appearing once. The V gene lost 6 bases and the J gene lost 4 bases, with 12 bases spanning the gap. The V gene's germline CDR1 is SQVTM and CDR2 ANQGSEA. The CDR3 sequence is 12 residues long. What was sequenced was naive CD4+ T cells from PBMCs. Subset specified: CD45RA+ positively selected. This clonotype originated in a man aged 18 to 30 in good health. Some clones in this sample may be carry-over from other donors' samples. The J gene is TRBJ1-2, the V gene TRBV29-1; D possibly corresponds to TRBD1 (5 bases). The CDR3 is CSVTGGPYGYTF. DNA for the CDR3: TGCAGCGTCACCGGGGGTCCCTATGGCTACACCTTC.